The entry below describes one T cell receptor beta chain. Germline values: CDR1 KGHDR, CDR2 SFDVKD. V gave up 2 bases and J gave up 0 bases, with 10 bases separating them. This CDR3 contains 16 residues. Sequenced by immunoSEQ multiplex PCR; TCRdb stores in-frame clones only, minus some. Among more than 300,000 clones listed, 75% to 90% were seen once. This sample was taken from a study of blood T cell repertoires in COVID-19. Across the whole study: PBMCs, B-cell-depleted T cells, or T cells were the source of the cDNA or gDNA that made up the material.

Cohorts were assigned according to the clinical history that participants reported. Symptom resolution, clearance, or two negative PCRs marked the recovered donors of Cohort 3. The sample taken for sequencing was PBMCs or T cells enriched from blood (not recorded which). The rearrangement uses TRBV24-1 and TRBJ2-1; D possibly corresponds to TRBD2 (6 bases). This TCR was recovered from a woman in her fifties or sixties who had recovered from COVID-19. The CDR3 DNA is TGTGCCACCAGTGATTCAGGGAGGACCTCCTACAATGAGCAGTTCTTC. It translates to CATSDSGRTSYNEQFF.